This is a list of T cell receptor beta chains from one sample in a study of shared clonotypes between healthy human individuals. Clones were sequenced by immunoSEQ multiplex PCR, and TCRdb holds only the in-frame ones, with some missing. The sample has about 2.4 million clones, 90% to 95% seen once. The sample consisted of naive CD4+ T cells sorted from blood. These receptors originate from a man between 18 and 29 years old in good health. CDR3s include the opening cysteine and the closing phenylalanine or tryptophan. The D gene is left open where the match is weak. Expanded clones get a size class; other rows say once, few or many, or leave the size out.

size: once
V: TRBV30
J: TRBJ2-3
D: NA
CDR3: CAWKEELAQYF
DNA: TGTGCCTGGAAAGAGGAGCTGGCGCAGTATTTT

size: NA
V: TRBV6-6
J: TRBJ2-3
D: NA
CDR3: CATSTGYLADTQYF
DNA: TGTGCCACCTCAACGGGGTATCTCGCAGATACGCAGTATTTT

size: NA
V: TRBV19
J: TRBJ2-5
D: NA
CDR3: CASSISVWGETQYF
DNA: TGTGCCAGTAGTATATCGGTTTGGGGAGAGACCCAGTACTTC

size: NA
V: TRBV19
J: TRBJ1-2
D: TRBD1
CDR3: CASSTRDRDGYTF
DNA: TGTGCCAGTAGTACTAGGGACAGGGATGGCTACACCTTC

size: few
V: TRBV1
J: TRBJ1-5
D: NA
CDR3: CTSSHSRQPQHF
DNA: TGCACCAGCAGCCACAGTCGCCAGCCCCAGCATTTT

size: once
V: TRBV18
J: TRBJ1-5
D: TRBD1
CDR3: CASSIFTGTGIGQPQHF
DNA: TGTGCCAGCTCAATATTCACCGGGACAGGGATCGGTCAGCCCCAGCATTTT

size: NA
V: TRBV5-1
J: TRBJ1-1
D: TRBD1
CDR3: CASRTGTANTEAFF
DNA: TGCGCCAGCAGGACGGGGACAGCGAACACTGAAGCTTTCTTT

size: NA
V: TRBV7-2
J: TRBJ1-4
D: NA
CDR3: CASSLVGGVNEKLFF
DNA: TGTGCCAGCAGCTTAGTCGGAGGGGTTAATGAAAAACTGTTTTTT

size: NA
V: TRBV9
J: TRBJ1-1
D: NA
CDR3: CASSPQRAGEAFF
DNA: TGTGCCAGCAGCCCCCAGCGGGCCGGAGAAGCTTTCTTT

size: NA
V: TRBV9
J: TRBJ2-5
D: TRBD2
CDR3: CASSASSGPGGETQYF
DNA: TGTGCCAGCAGCGCATCTAGCGGGCCCGGTGGGGAGACCCAGTACTTC

size: NA
V: TRBV10-2
J: TRBJ2-7
D: TRBD1
CDR3: CASRQTGTGHPYEQYF
DNA: TGCGCCAGCAGACAAACCGGGACAGGTCACCCCTACGAGCAGTACTTC

size: NA
V: TRBV10-2
J: TRBJ1-1
D: TRBD1
CDR3: CASSEGTGQMDAFF
DNA: TGCGCCAGCAGTGAGGGGACAGGGCAGATGGATGCTTTCTTT

size: NA
V: TRBV10-1
J: TRBJ1-4
D: NA
CDR3: CASSDGRSSTNEKLFF
DNA: TGCGCCAGCAGTGACGGCCGGAGCTCAACTAATGAAAAACTGTTTTTT

size: NA
V: TRBV7-2
J: TRBJ2-3
D: NA
CDR3: CASSLRGLTDTQYF
DNA: TGTGCCAGCAGCTTACGGGGCCTCACAGATACGCAGTATTTT

size: NA
V: TRBV11-2
J: TRBJ2-1
D: NA
CDR3: CASSLRRERTYNEQFF
DNA: TGTGCCAGCAGCTTACGTCGGGAGAGGACCTACAATGAGCAGTTCTTC

size: NA
V: TRBV6-5
J: TRBJ2-5
D: TRBD2
CDR3: CASSYSGTSWETQYF
DNA: TGTGCCAGCAGTTACTCCGGGACTAGCTGGGAGACCCAGTACTTC

size: NA
V: TRBV7-9
J: TRBJ2-6
D: NA
CDR3: CASSLDGSGANVLTF
DNA: TGTGCCAGCAGCCTAGATGGCTCTGGGGCCAACGTCCTGACTTTC

size: NA
V: TRBV14
J: TRBJ1-1
D: NA
CDR3: CASSQTNRNTEAFF
DNA: TGTGCCAGCAGCCAAACCAATAGGAACACTGAAGCTTTCTTT

size: NA
V: TRBV2
J: TRBJ2-1
D: TRBD2
CDR3: CASRQGTSGAEQFF
DNA: TGTGCCAGCAGGCAGGGGACTAGCGGGGCTGAGCAGTTCTTC

size: NA
V: TRBV10-3
J: TRBJ1-2
D: NA
CDR3: CAISESMIGTRLLGYTF
DNA: TGTGCCATCAGTGAGTCGATGATAGGTACCCGACTTTTAGGCTACACCTTC

size: NA
V: TRBV5-6
J: TRBJ1-5
D: NA
CDR3: CASSTRRGNQPQHF
DNA: TGTGCCAGCAGCACTCGGAGAGGGAATCAGCCCCAGCATTTT

size: NA
V: TRBV2
J: TRBJ1-2
D: NA
CDR3: CASSAGRGYGYTF
DNA: TGTGCCAGCAGTGCGGGAAGGGGCTATGGCTACACCTTC

size: NA
V: TRBV1
J: TRBJ2-3
D: NA
CDR3: CTTADRGPWSNNSTDTQYF
DNA: TGCACCACCGCCGATCGGGGGCCTTGGTCGAATAATTCGACAGATACGCAGTATTTT

size: NA
V: TRBV4-3
J: TRBJ1-2
D: TRBD1
CDR3: CASSRTTRDRGVYGYTF
DNA: TGCGCCAGCAGTCGTACTACCCGGGACAGGGGGGTCTATGGCTACACCTTC

size: NA
V: TRBV6-5
J: TRBJ1-2
D: NA
CDR3: CASRRDTGHDGYTF
DNA: TGTGCCAGCAGGCGGGACACAGGGCATGATGGCTACACCTTC

size: NA
V: TRBV30
J: TRBJ2-7
D: NA
CDR3: CAWSVPVRRWYEQYF
DNA: TGTGCCTGGAGTGTACCCGTCCGTCGGTGGTACGAGCAGTACTTC

size: NA
V: TRBV5-1
J: TRBJ2-7
D: NA
CDR3: CASSLEGAQTHEQYF
DNA: TGCGCCAGCAGTCTGGAGGGGGCGCAAACCCACGAGCAGTACTTC

size: NA
V: TRBV4-1
J: TRBJ2-2
D: NA
CDR3: CASSQVGSFPGELFF
DNA: TGCGCCAGCAGCCAAGTAGGTAGTTTTCCCGGGGAGCTGTTTTTT

size: once
V: TRBV10-3
J: TRBJ2-7
D: NA
CDR3: CAISPGRGYEQYF
DNA: TGTGCCATCAGTCCTGGACGGGGCTACGAGCAGTACTTC

size: NA
V: TRBV19
J: TRBJ2-5
D: NA
CDR3: CASKVGRGMETQYF
DNA: TGTGCCAGTAAGGTCGGCAGGGGAATGGAGACCCAGTACTTC

size: NA
V: TRBV5-5
J: TRBJ1-5
D: NA
CDR3: CASSLARDSSNQPQHF
DNA: TGTGCCAGCAGCTTGGCCAGGGATTCTAGCAATCAGCCCCAGCATTTT

size: NA
V: TRBV7-9
J: TRBJ1-2
D: NA
CDR3: CASSPRANYGYTF
DNA: TGTGCCAGCAGCCCGCGAGCTAACTATGGCTACACCTTC

size: NA
V: TRBV14
J: TRBJ1-6
D: TRBD1
CDR3: CASSRAGGYNSPLHF
DNA: TGTGCCAGCAGCCGCGCAGGGGGCTATAATTCACCCCTCCACTTT

size: NA
V: TRBV30
J: TRBJ2-7
D: NA
CDR3: CAWSAQREQYF
DNA: TGTGCCTGGAGCGCTCAGCGCGAGCAGTACTTC

size: NA
V: TRBV7-9
J: TRBJ2-2
D: NA
CDR3: CASSLKSNTGELFF
DNA: TGTGCCAGCAGCTTAAAAAGTAACACCGGGGAGCTGTTTTTT

size: NA
V: TRBV4-2
J: TRBJ2-1
D: NA
CDR3: CASSRAASSKKFF
DNA: TGTGCCAGCAGCCGCGCCGCTAGCTCGAAAAAGTTCTTC

size: NA
V: TRBV28
J: TRBJ2-5
D: NA
CDR3: CASSPPVKTQYF
DNA: TGTGCCAGCAGTCCCCCCGTTAAGACCCAGTACTTC